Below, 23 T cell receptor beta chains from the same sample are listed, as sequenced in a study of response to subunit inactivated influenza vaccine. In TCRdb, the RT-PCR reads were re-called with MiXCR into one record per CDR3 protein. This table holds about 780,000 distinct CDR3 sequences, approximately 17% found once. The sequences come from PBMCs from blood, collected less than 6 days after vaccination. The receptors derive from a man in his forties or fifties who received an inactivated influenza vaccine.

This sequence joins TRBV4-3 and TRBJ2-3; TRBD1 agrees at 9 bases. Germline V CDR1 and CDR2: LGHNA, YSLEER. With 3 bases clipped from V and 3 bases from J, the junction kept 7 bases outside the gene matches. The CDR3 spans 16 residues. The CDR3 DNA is TGCGCCAGCAGCCATTCCGGACAGGGGCGGACAGATACGCAGTATTTT. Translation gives CASSHSGQGRTDTQYF.

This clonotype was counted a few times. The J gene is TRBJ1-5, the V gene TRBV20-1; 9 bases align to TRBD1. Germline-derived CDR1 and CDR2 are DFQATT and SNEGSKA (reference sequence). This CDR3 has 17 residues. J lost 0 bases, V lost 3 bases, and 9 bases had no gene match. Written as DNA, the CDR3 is TGCAGTGCTAGTGTCGGGACAGGGTATCATAGCAATCAGCCCCAGCATTTT. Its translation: CSASVGTGYHSNQPQHF.

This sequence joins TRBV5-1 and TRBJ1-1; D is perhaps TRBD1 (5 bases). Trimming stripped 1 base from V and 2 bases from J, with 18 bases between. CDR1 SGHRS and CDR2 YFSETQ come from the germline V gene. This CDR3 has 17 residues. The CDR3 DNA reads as TGCGCCAGCAGCTTGCGGAACCTCGGGGCTATAAACACTGAAGCTTTCTTT. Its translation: CASSLRNLGAINTEAFF.

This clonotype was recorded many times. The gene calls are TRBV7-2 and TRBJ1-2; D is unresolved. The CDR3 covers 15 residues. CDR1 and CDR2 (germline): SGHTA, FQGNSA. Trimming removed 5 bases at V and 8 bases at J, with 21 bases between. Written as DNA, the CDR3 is TGTGCCAGCAGCCCAACGACGGGGATATTTGAGGGCTACACCTTC. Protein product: CASSPTTGIFEGYTF. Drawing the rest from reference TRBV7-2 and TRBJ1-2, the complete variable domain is GAGVSQSPSNKVTEKGKDVELRCDPISGHTALYWYRQSLGQGLEFLIYFQGNSAPDKSGLPSDRFSAERTGGSVSTLTIQRTQQEDSAVYLCASSPTTGIFEGYTFGSGTRLTVV.

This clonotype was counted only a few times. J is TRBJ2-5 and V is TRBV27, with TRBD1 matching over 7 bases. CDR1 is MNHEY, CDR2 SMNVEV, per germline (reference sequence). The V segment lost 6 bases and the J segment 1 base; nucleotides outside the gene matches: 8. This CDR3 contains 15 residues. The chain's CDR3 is CASSLSRQGQETQYF. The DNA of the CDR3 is TGTGCCAGCAGCCTAAGCCGACAGGGCCAAGAGACCCAGTACTTC.

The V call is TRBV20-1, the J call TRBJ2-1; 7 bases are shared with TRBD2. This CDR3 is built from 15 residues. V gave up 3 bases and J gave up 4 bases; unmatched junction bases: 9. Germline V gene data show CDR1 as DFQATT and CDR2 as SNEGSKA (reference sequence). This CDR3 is CSARGPSGGYNEQFF. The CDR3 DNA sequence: TGCAGTGCTAGGGGGCCTAGCGGCGGATACAATGAGCAGTTCTTC.

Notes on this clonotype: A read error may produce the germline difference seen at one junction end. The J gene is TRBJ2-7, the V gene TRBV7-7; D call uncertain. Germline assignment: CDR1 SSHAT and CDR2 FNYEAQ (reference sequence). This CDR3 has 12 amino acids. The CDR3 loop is CASSLVNPEQYF. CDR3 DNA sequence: TGTGCTAGCAGCTTAGTAAACCCCGAGCAGTACTTC.

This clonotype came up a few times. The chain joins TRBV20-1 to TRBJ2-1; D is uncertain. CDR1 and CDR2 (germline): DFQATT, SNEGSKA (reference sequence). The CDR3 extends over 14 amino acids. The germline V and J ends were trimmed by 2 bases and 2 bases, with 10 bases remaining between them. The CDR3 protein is CSARSGNAYNEQFF. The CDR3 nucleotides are TGCAGTGCTAGAAGTGGGAACGCCTACAATGAGCAGTTCTTC.

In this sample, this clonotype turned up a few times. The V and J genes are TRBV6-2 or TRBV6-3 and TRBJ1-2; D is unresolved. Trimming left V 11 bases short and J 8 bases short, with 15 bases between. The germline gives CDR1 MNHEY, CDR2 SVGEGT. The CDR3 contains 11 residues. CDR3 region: CAAGSAGGYTF. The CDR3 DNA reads TGTGCCGCCGGAAGTGCGGGAGGCTACACCTTC.

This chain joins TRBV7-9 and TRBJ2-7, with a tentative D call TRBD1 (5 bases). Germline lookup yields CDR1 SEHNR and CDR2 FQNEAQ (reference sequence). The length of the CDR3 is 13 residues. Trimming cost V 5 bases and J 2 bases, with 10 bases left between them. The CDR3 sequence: CASSTQGTYEQYF. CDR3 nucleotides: TGTGCCAGCAGCACCCAGGGTACCTACGAGCAGTACTTC.

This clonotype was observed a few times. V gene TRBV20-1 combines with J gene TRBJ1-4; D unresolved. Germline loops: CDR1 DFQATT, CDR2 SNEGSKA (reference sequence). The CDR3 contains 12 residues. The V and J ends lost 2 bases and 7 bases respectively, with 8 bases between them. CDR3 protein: CSARSGIEKLFF. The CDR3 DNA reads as TGCAGTGCTAGATCGGGTATTGAAAAACTGTTTTTT.

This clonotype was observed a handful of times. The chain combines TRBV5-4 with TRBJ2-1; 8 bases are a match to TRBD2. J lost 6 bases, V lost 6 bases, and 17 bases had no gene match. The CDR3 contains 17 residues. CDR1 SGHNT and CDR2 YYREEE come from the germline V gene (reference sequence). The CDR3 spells CASTPNPGLGEGNEQFF. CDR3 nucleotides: TGTGCCAGCACCCCAAACCCGGGACTAGGGGAGGGCAATGAGCAGTTCTTC.

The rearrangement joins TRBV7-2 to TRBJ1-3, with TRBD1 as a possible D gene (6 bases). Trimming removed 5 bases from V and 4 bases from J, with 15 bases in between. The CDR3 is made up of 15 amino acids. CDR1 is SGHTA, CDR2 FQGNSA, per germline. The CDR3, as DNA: TGTGCCAGCAGCGAATCCTGGGGGCAGGGAAACACCATATATTTT. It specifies CASSESWGQGNTIYF.

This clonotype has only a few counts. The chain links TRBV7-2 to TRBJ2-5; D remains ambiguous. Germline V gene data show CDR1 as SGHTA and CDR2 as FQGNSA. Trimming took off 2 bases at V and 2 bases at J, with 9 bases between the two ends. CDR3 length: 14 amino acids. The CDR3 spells CASSLTAPQETQYF. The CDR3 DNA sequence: TGTGCCAGCAGCTTAACCGCCCCACAAGAGACCCAGTACTTC.

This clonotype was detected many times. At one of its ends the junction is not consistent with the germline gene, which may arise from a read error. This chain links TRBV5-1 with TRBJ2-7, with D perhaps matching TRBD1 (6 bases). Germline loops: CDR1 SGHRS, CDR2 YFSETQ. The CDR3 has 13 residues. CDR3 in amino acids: CASSFDRTYEQYF. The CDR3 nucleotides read TGTGCCAGCAGTTTCGACAGGACCTACGAGCAGTACTTC.

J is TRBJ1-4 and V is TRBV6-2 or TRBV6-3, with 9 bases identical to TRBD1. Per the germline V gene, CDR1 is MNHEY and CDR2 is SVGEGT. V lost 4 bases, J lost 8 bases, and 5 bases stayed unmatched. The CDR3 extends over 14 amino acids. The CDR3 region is CASSFGTGSEKLFF. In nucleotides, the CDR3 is TGTGCCAGCAGTTTCGGGACAGGGTCCGAAAAACTGTTTTTT.

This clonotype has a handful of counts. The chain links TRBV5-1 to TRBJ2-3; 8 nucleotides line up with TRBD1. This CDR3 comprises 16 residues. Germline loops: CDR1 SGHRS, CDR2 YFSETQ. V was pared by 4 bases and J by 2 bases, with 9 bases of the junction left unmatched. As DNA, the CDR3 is TGCGCCAGCAGCAGGGGGACAGGCCGATACACAGATACGCAGTATTTT. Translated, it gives CASSRGTGRYTDTQYF.

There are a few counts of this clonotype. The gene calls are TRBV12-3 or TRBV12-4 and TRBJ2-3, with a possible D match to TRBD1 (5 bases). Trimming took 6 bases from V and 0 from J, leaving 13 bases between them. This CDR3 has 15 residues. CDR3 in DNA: TGTGCCAGCAGCTCCGGACACCCTAGCACAGATACGCAGTATTTT. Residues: CASSSGHPSTDTQYF.

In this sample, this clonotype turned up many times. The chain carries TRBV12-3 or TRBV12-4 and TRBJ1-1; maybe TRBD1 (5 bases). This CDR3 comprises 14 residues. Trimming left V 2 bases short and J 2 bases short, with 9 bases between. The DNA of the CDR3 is TGTGCCAGCAGTTTATTGGGGGGAAACACTGAAGCTTTCTTT. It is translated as CASSLLGGNTEAFF.

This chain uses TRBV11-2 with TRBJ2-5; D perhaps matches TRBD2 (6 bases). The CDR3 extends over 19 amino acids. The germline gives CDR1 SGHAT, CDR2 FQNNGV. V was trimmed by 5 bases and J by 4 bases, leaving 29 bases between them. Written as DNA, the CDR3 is TGTGCCAGCAGCCCCCGTCCCACGTTGAGCACGGACGGGGGAGAGACCCAGTACTTC. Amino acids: CASSPRPTLSTDGGETQYF.

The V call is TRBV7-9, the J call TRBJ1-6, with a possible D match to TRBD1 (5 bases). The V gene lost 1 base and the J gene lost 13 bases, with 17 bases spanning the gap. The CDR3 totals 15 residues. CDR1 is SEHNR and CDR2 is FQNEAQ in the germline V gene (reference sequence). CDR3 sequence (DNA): TGTGCCAGCAGCTTAGGCGGGCAGGGAATTTATCCCCTCCACTTT. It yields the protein CASSLGGQGIYPLHF.

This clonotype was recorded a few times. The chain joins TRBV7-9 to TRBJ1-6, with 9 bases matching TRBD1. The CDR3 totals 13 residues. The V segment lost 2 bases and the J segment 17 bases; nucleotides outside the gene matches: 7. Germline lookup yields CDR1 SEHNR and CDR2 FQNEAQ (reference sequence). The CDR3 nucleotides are TGTGCCAGCAGCTTACCGGGACAGGGTATCTTCCACTTT. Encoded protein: CASSLPGQGIFHF.

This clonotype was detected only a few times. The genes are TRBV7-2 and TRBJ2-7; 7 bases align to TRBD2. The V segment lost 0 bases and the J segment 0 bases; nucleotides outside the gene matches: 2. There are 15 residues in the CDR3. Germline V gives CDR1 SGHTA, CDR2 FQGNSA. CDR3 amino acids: CASSLAASGSYEQYF. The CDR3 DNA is TGTGCCAGCAGCTTAGCCGCTAGCGGCTCCTACGAGCAGTACTTC. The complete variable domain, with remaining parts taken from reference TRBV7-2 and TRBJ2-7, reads GAGVSQSPSNKVTEKGKDVELRCDPISGHTALYWYRQSLGQGLEFLIYFQGNSAPDKSGLPSDRFSAERTGGSVSTLTIQRTQQEDSAVYLCASSLAASGSYEQYFGPGTRLTVT.